These 25 T cell receptor beta chains were sequenced from one sample in a study of a mutant IDH1 vaccine in newly diagnosed glioma. Profiling relied on immunoSEQ multiplex PCR, and the TCRdb table lists in-frame clones only, not all of them. The sample has under 150,000 clones; roughly nine tenths are singletons. Time point given: week 11, during vaccination. It was 300 ug of mutant IDH1 20-mer peptide that made up each vaccine dose, given with topical imiquimod. No antigen is known for these receptors. The specimen comprised PBMCs, sampled from a glioma patient whose treatment included an IDH1 peptide vaccine. The receptor source for this set is a woman aged 45-60 years with glioma.

This chain uses TRBV27 with TRBJ1-5; 7 bases are shared with TRBD1. Losses at the gene ends were 6 bases for V and 7 bases for J; bases not matched to a gene: 9. The germline V gene encodes CDR1 MNHEY and CDR2 SMNVEV (reference sequence). This CDR3 is built from 14 residues. The CDR3 region has the DNA TGTGCCAGCAGCCCAGACAGGGTTCGGCAGCCCCAGCATTTT. Its translation: CASSPDRVRQPQHF.

This chain joins TRBV18 and TRBJ1-2; TRBD1 is a possible D gene (5 bases). The length of the CDR3 is 17 residues. Trimming shortened V by 3 bases and J by 6 bases, and 23 bases separated the two germline ends. The germline V gene encodes CDR1 KGHSH and CDR2 LQKENI. CDR3 sequence (DNA): TGTGCCAGCTCACCTGCGCTCGGGCGGGGGGAAGTCGATGGCTACACCTTC. The encoded protein is CASSPALGRGEVDGYTF.

The rearrangement uses TRBV6-6 and TRBJ2-7, with 7 bases matching TRBD1. The germline V gene has CDR1 MNHNY and CDR2 SVGAGI (reference sequence). J was trimmed by 1 base and V by 6 bases; bases with no gene match: 12. This CDR3 comprises 16 residues. CDR3 bases: TGTGCCAGCAGGGGAACGACAGGGAAAGGGTCCTACGAGCAGTACTTC. As protein: CASRGTTGKGSYEQYF.

The table lists this clone with a count of one. The chain joins TRBV9 to TRBJ1-2; no firm D call. Looked up from germline, CDR1 is SGDLS and CDR2 is YYNGEE. V was cut by 4 bases and J by 8 bases, with 18 bases left in between. The length of the CDR3 is 14 residues. The CDR3 nucleotides read TGTGCCAGCAGCCCTCAAGGCCCAGGAAGGGGCTACACCTTC. Its protein product is CASSPQGPGRGYTF.

The J gene is TRBJ2-4, the V gene TRBV2; D gene ambiguous. CDR1 SNHLY and CDR2 FYNNEI come from the germline V gene. V was cut by 3 bases and J by 7 bases, with 10 bases left in between. This CDR3 is built from 13 residues. The CDR3 DNA reads as TGTGCCAGCAGTGAGTTTCGTGAGAACATTCAGTACTTC. This translates into CASSEFRENIQYF.

The V call is TRBV28, the J call TRBJ2-1, with D unresolved. This CDR3 is built from 15 residues. The germline V gene has CDR1 MDHEN and CDR2 SYDVKM. Between the trimmed V and J ends, which lost 4 bases and 0 bases, there was a span of 10 bases. CDR3 in amino acids: CASSSSAVSYNEQFF. The CDR3 coding sequence is TGTGCCAGCAGTTCTTCTGCGGTCTCCTACAATGAGCAGTTCTTC.

The J gene is TRBJ2-7, the V gene TRBV4-1; possibly TRBD2 for D (6 bases). The germline V and J ends were trimmed by 4 bases and 2 bases, with 15 bases remaining between them. This CDR3 contains 15 residues. The V gene's germline CDR1 is MGHRA and CDR2 YSYEKL. CDR3 bases: TGCGCCAGCAGCCCCCGGGCGGGAACGGCCTACGAGCAGTACTTC. Translating gives CASSPRAGTAYEQYF.

The CDR3 loop is CASSLGALNTEAFF. The CDR3 nucleotides are TGTGCCAGCAGCTTGGGGGCTTTGAACACTGAAGCTTTCTTT. The V call is TRBV5-6, the J call TRBJ1-1; no clear D gene. The germline V gene encodes CDR1 SGHDT and CDR2 YYEEEE. Trimming took 0 bases from V and 0 from J, leaving 6 bases between them. The CDR3 is 14 amino acids. Variable domain in full (rest from reference TRBV5-6 and TRBJ1-1): DAGVTQSPTHLIKTRGQQVTLRCSPKSGHDTVSWYQQALGQGPQFIFQYYEEEERQRGNFPDRFSGHQFPNYSSELNVNALLLGDSALYLCASSLGALNTEAFFGQGTRLTVV.

The chain recombines TRBV28 with TRBJ2-5, with 9 positions matching TRBD2. This CDR3 is built from 14 residues. Germline V gene data show CDR1 as MDHEN and CDR2 as SYDVKM. In DNA, the CDR3 is TGTGCAAGCGTGACTAGCGGCTTCGGAGAGACCCAGTACTTC. It encodes CASVTSGFGETQYF. The entire variable domain, with the rest obtained from reference TRBV28 and TRBJ2-5, is as follows: DVKVTQSSRYLVKRTGEKVFLECVQDMDHENMFWYRQDPGLGLRLIYFSYDVKMKEKGDIPEGYSVSREKKERFSLILESASTNQTSMYLCASVTSGFGETQYFGPGTRLLVL.

The chain recombines TRBV5-1 with TRBJ2-7; 7 nucleotides agree with TRBD1. Germline CDR1 and CDR2: SGHRS and YFSETQ. Trimming took 4 bases from V and 0 from J; bases not matched to a gene: 13. The CDR3 has 17 residues. CDR3 bases: TGCGCCAGCAGCCCCTTTCCACAGGGGCTGAGCTCCTACGAGCAGTACTTC. Protein: CASSPFPQGLSSYEQYF.

Turning to this clone: The sample has other DNA sequences that encode this CDR3 too. The chain employs TRBV6-5 and TRBJ2-5; weak D call: TRBD2 (6 bases). V lost 3 bases, J lost 5 bases, and 10 bases lay in between. The CDR3 has 13 amino acids. Germline CDR1 is MNHEY and CDR2 is SVGAGI. Written as DNA, the CDR3 is TGTGCCAGCAGTTATCGGGGGAGGGAGACCCAGTACTTC. Protein product: CASSYRGRETQYF.

CDR3 sequence (DNA): TGTGCCAGCAGCCTCCTGGGACGGATTAATGAAAAACTGTTTTTT. Translating it yields CASSLLGRINEKLFF. This chain connects TRBV7-9 to TRBJ1-4; weak D call: TRBD1 (5 bases). The CDR3 loop spans 15 amino acids. Germline V gives CDR1 SEHNR, CDR2 FQNEAQ (reference sequence). The germline V and J ends were trimmed by 5 bases and 4 bases, with 14 bases remaining between them. Variable domain in full (rest from reference TRBV7-9 and TRBJ1-4): DTGVSQNPRHKITKRGQNVTFRCDPISEHNRLYWYRQTLGQGPEFLTYFQNEAQLEKSRLLSDRFSAERPKGSFSTLEIQRTEQGDSAMYLCASSLLGRINEKLFFGSGTQLSVL.

This rearrangement joins TRBV4-1 to TRBJ1-4, with a weak D call TRBD1 (5 bases). Germline V gene data show CDR1 as MGHRA and CDR2 as YSYEKL. The CDR3 is made up of 15 amino acids. Trimming cost V 0 bases and J 11 bases, with 16 bases left between them. CDR3 loop: CASSQDHLGRAKLFF. CDR3 bases: TGCGCCAGCAGCCAAGATCATCTAGGCAGGGCGAAACTGTTTTTT.

This chain's CDR3 is CAISAPNEQFF. CDR3 DNA: TGTGCCATCAGTGCCCCGAATGAGCAGTTCTTC. The genes are TRBV10-3 and TRBJ2-1, with D unclear. Trimming shortened V by 4 bases and J by 7 bases, and 5 bases separated the two germline ends. There are 11 residues in the CDR3. The V gene's germline CDR1 is ENHRY and CDR2 SYGVKD.

The V gene is TRBV30, the J gene TRBJ2-3, with 9 nucleotides matching TRBD2. V trimming: 1 base; J trimming: 1 base; junction bases outside the gene matches: 0. CDR1 and CDR2 (germline): GTSNPN, SVGIG (reference sequence). The CDR3 is 14 amino acids. Written as DNA, the CDR3 is TGTGCCTGGAGTGGGACTAGCGGCACAGATACGCAGTATTTT. This translates into CAWSGTSGTDTQYF.

The rearrangement joins TRBV5-1 to TRBJ1-3; D remains unclear. With 2 bases removed from V and 0 bases from J, the gap between germline ends came to 12 bases. The CDR3 spans 16 residues. Germline V gene lookup returns CDR1 SGHRS and CDR2 YFSETQ. The CDR3 sequence is CASSFSQAGSGNTIYF. DNA of the CDR3: TGCGCCAGCAGCTTCAGCCAGGCCGGCTCTGGAAACACCATATATTTT.

The chain employs TRBV28 and TRBJ1-4; D is undetermined. Germline loops: CDR1 MDHEN, CDR2 SYDVKM. V lost 1 base, J lost 5 bases, and 11 bases lay in between. CDR3 length: 15 amino acids. CDR3 sequence (DNA): TGTGCCAGCAGTTTATCGGGAGCTGGAAATGAAAAACTGTTTTTT. Its translation is CASSLSGAGNEKLFF.

The rearrangement joins TRBV5-1 to TRBJ2-3; D is unclear. V was shortened by 0 bases and J by 0 bases, with 20 bases between the two germline ends. In germline, CDR1 is SGHRS, CDR2 YFSETQ. The CDR3 sequence is 19 residues long. CDR3 in DNA: TGCGCCAGCAGCTTGGAACGACCCCGTGGGGTGACTAGCACAGATACGCAGTATTTT. It yields the protein CASSLERPRGVTSTDTQYF.

CDR3 nucleotides: TGTGCCAGCAGTTCCGGACAGGGTCGTGAAGCTTTCTTT. It specifies CASSSGQGREAFF. The chain carries TRBV6-5 and TRBJ1-1; TRBD1 matches 8 bases. CDR1 and CDR2 from the germline V gene are MNHEY and SVGAGI. This CDR3 has 13 amino acids. After removal of 4 bases from V and 7 bases from J, the junction contained 5 bases not matched to a gene.

V gene TRBV27 combines with J gene TRBJ1-5, with D maybe TRBD1 (5 bases). The CDR3 is 17 residues long. The V gene's germline CDR1 is MNHEY and CDR2 SMNVEV (reference sequence). V dropped 0 bases and J dropped 4 bases, with 16 bases sitting between them. The CDR3 here is CASSLSGTNSGNQPQHF. The CDR3 region has the DNA TGTGCCAGCAGTTTATCGGGGACGAACTCGGGGAATCAGCCCCAGCATTTT.

The chain carries TRBV6-6 and TRBJ1-2; D is unclear. CDR1 and CDR2 (germline): MNHNY, SVGAGI (reference sequence). The ends were cut back, 7 bases at V and 3 bases at J, with 21 bases in the middle. The CDR3 loop spans 16 amino acids. The CDR3 region has the DNA TGTGCCAGCACCCCTCCCCCGGGAAGGTCCCACTATGGCTACACCTTC. This gives the protein CASTPPPGRSHYGYTF.

The rearrangement links TRBV23-1 to TRBJ2-5; TRBD2 agrees at 10 bases. The DNA end lines up better with TRBJ2-7; the J call may be wrong. TRBV23-1 is identified as an open reading frame with a role that is uncertain. This CDR3 is built from 17 residues. CDR3 protein: CASRRKIPAGGRYEQYF. CDR3 nucleotides: TGCGCCAGCAGACGCAAAATTCCAGCGGGAGGGCGCTACGAGCAGTACTTC.

V usage is TRBV6-6 and J usage is TRBJ2-4; 9 bases line up with TRBD1. Germline V gene sequence: CDR1 MNHNY, CDR2 SVGAGI (reference sequence). The CDR3 is 14 residues long. The V gene end was trimmed by 3 bases and the J gene end by 6 bases; junction bases not matched to a gene: 3. The CDR3 coding sequence is TGTGCCAGCAGTTATGGGACAGGGAGAAACATTCAGTACTTC. Protein product: CASSYGTGRNIQYF.

The V call is TRBV4-2, the J call TRBJ1-6, with unresolved D. Trimming shortened V by 1 base and J by 5 bases, and 9 bases separated the two germline ends. CDR1 LGHNA and CDR2 YNFKEQ come from the germline V gene. The CDR3 has 15 amino acids. The CDR3 DNA follows: TGTGCCAGCAGCCAAGGGGTTCCGAATAATTCACCCCTCCACTTT. Translation gives CASSQGVPNNSPLHF.

This clone has only one observation. The chain carries TRBV7-3 and TRBJ1-1; 9 bases align to TRBD1. The V segment lost 5 bases and the J segment 1 base; nucleotides outside the gene matches: 5. CDR1 is SGHTA, CDR2 FQGTGA, per germline. There are 15 residues in the CDR3. This chain's CDR3 is CASSPRGQGNTEAFF. DNA for the CDR3: TGTGCCAGCAGCCCGAGGGGACAGGGGAACACTGAAGCTTTCTTT.